Here is one TCR beta chain with its context. Its antigen is not identified. V dropped 2 bases and J dropped 8; count of bases not matched to a gene: 2. CDR3 length equals 15 residues. Germline V lookup: CDR1 MDHEN, CDR2 SYDVKM. The data derive from a study of cytomegalovirus exposure and HLA in healthy donors. Profiled with immunoSEQ multiplex PCR; TCRdb holds only in-frame clones, not every one. There are about 170,000 clones in the sample; around nine tenths occur only once, and around 3.8% lies in the top ten. Study findings and constraints: The classifier reportedly diagnosed cytomegalovirus status with high specificity and sensitivity. CMV antigen specificity of a few CMV-associated chains was confirmed in vitro.

The donors were members of the validation cohort comprising over 90 subjects, separate from the approximately 630-subject first cohort. The specimen was PBMCs. The TCR comes from a man younger than 35 in good health and CMV-seropositive. The rearrangement links TRBV28 to TRBJ2-1, with TRBD2 matching 14 bases. CDR3 coding DNA: TGTGCCAGCAGTTTAAGACTAGCGGGAGGGGATGAGCAGTTCTTC. Translation gives CASSLRLAGGDEQFF.